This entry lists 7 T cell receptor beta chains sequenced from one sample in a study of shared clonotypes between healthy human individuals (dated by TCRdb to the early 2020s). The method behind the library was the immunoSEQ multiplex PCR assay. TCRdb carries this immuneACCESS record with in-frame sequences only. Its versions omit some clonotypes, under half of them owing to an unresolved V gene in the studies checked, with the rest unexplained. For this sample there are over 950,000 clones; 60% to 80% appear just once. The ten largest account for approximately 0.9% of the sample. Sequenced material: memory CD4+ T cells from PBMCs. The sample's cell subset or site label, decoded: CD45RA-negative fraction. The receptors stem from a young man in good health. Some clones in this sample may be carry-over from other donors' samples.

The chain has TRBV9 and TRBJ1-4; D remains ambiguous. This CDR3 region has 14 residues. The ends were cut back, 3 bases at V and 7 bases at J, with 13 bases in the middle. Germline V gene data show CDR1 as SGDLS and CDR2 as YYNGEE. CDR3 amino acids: CASSGGGYGEKLFF. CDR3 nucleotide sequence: TGTGCCAGCAGCGGTGGAGGGTATGGTGAAAAACTGTTTTTT. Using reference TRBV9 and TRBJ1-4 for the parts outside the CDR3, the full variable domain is DSGVTQTPKHLITATGQRVTLRCSPRSGDLSVYWYQQSLDQGLQFLIQYYNGEERAKGNILERFSAQQFPDLHSELNLSSLELGDSALYFCASSGGGYGEKLFFGSGTQLSVL.

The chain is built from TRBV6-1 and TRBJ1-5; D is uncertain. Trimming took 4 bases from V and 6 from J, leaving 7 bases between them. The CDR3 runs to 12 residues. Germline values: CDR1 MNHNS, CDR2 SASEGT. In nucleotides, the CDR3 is TGTGCCAGCAGTGTAGTAGGTCAGCCCCAGCATTTT. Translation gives CASSVVGQPQHF.

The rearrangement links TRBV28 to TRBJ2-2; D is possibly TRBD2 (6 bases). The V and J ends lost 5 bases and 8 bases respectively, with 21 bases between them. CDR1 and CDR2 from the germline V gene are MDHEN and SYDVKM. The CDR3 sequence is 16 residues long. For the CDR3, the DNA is TGTGCCAGCAGTCCATCCCCGGGACGTGCGGGGGGGGAGCTGTTTTTT. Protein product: CASSPSPGRAGGELFF. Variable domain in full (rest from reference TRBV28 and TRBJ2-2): DVKVTQSSRYLVKRTGEKVFLECVQDMDHENMFWYRQDPGLGLRLIYFSYDVKMKEKGDIPEGYSVSREKKERFSLILESASTNQTSMYLCASSPSPGRAGGELFFGEGSRLTVL.

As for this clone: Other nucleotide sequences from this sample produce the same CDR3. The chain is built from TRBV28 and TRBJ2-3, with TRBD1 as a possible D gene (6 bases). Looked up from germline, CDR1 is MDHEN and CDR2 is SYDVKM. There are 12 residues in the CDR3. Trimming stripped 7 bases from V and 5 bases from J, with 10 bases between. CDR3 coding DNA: TGTGCCAGCACCACAGGGAGAGATACGCAGTATTTT. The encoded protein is CASTTGRDTQYF.

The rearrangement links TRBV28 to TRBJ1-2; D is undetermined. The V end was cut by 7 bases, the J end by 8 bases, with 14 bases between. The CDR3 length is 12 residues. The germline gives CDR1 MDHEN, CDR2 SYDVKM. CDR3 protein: CASTDPLWGYTF. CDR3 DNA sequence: TGTGCCAGCACAGACCCTCTGTGGGGCTACACCTTC.

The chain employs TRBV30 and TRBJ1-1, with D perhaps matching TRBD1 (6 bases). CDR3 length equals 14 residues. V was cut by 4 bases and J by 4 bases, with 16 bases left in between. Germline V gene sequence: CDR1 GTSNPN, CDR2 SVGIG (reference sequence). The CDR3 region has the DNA TGTGCCTGGACCAAACAGGGTATGCTCACTGAAGCTTTCTTT. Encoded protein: CAWTKQGMLTEAFF.

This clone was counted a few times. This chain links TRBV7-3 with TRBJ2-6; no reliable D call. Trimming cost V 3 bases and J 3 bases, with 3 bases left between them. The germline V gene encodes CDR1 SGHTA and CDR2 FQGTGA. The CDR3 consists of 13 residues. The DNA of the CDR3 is TGTGCCAGCAGCTTCGTTGGGGCCAACGTCCTGACTTTC. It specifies CASSFVGANVLTF.